These T cell receptor beta chains were read from a single sample in a study of blood T cell repertoires in COVID-19. Repertoires were generated with immunoSEQ multiplex PCR, while TCRdb's copy carries only in-frame clones and drops some. This table has about 470,000 clones, roughly 87% appearing once. The material sequenced was PBMCs or T cells enriched from blood (not recorded which). These TCRs come from a woman aged 18-30 years who had recovered from COVID-19. CDR3s include the opening cysteine and the closing phenylalanine or tryptophan. The order of the fields is J gene, clone size, V gene, D gene, CDR3 DNA, CDR3 protein. A D gene is named only where the DNA matches it firmly. Clone size is not always given. Where it is, it says once, few, many or a class for expanded clones.

TRBJ1-2 - TRBV7-6 - TGTGCCAGCAGCACAAATCTCAGGGGATATGGCTATGGCTACACCTTC CASSTNLRGYGYGYTF
TRBJ1-3 - TRBV5-1 TRBD1 TGCGCCAGCAGCTTGGACAGGGGGGACACCATATATTTT CASSLDRGDTIYF
TRBJ2-3 - TRBV11-2 - TGTGCCAGCCGCCTCCAGGGGACAGATACGCAGTATTTT CASRLQGTDTQYF
TRBJ1-1 - TRBV6-4 - TGTGCCAGCAGTCCCCTCGAGATACAGGTTTTAGACACTGAAGCTTTCTTT CASSPLEIQVLDTEAFF
TRBJ2-7 - TRBV6-5 TRBD2 TGTGCCAGCAGGATAGCGGGGGGAACCTACGAGCAGTACTTC CASRIAGGTYEQYF
TRBJ2-3 - TRBV28 TRBD2 TGTGCCAGCAGTCTCCTGGCGGGGGTTACATCAGATACGCAGTATTTT CASSLLAGVTSDTQYF
TRBJ1-2 - TRBV28 TRBD1 TGTGCCAGCAGGGACAGGGCTGGCTACACCTTC CASRDRAGYTF
TRBJ1-4 - TRBV25-1 TRBD1 TGTGCCAGCAGTGAATTTGACAGGGGAGGGGTTCGACTGTTTTTT CASSEFDRGGVRLFF
TRBJ1-2 - TRBV2 TRBD1 TGTGCCAGTCGACAGGGCCGGGACTATGGCTACACCTTC CASRQGRDYGYTF
TRBJ1-2 - TRBV9 TRBD1 TGTGCCAGCAGCCCAGAGGGGGCTGGCTACACCTTC CASSPEGAGYTF
TRBJ2-2 once TRBV5-1 - TGCGCCAGCAGCTTGGCCTGGGAGGCCGGGGAGCTGTTTTTT CASSLAWEAGELFF
TRBJ1-4 - TRBV12-3/TRBV12-4 - TGTGCCAGCACCCTGAACTCGGGGGAAAAACTGTTTTTT CASTLNSGEKLFF
TRBJ2-3 - TRBV4-1 TRBD2 TGCGCCAGCAGCCTTAGAGAGGGACTAGCGGGAGGGGATACGCAGTATTTT CASSLREGLAGGDTQYF
TRBJ1-1 few TRBV3-1/TRBV3-2 TRBD1 TGTGCCAGCAGCCAAGGTCCGACAGGGGGCCGGGGAGCTTTCTTT CASSQGPTGGRGAFF
TRBJ2-5 - TRBV20-1 - TGCAGTGCCGGCGGCAAAGAGACCCAGTACTTC CSAGGKETQYF
TRBJ2-1 - TRBV11-2 TRBD2 TGTGCCAGCAGCTTAGTTGCGGGGGGGCAGTTCTTC CASSLVAGGQFF
TRBJ2-7 - TRBV28 - TGTGCCAGCAGTTTTAAGCACCCCTACGAGCAGTACTTC CASSFKHPYEQYF
TRBJ2-1 - TRBV6-5 - TGTGCCAGCAGTTATGGGACTCCTTCCTACAATGAGCAGTTCTTC CASSYGTPSYNEQFF
TRBJ2-3 - TRBV5-8 - TGTGCCAGCAGCCGAACTGCCCTTCCAACGCAGTATTTT CASSRTALPTQYF
TRBJ1-2 - TRBV30 TRBD1 TGTGCCTGGATGCAGGGGGGCGGCTATGGCTACACCTTC CAWMQGGGYGYTF
TRBJ2-5 once TRBV4-1 TRBD1 TGCGCCAGCAGCCAAGAGGGCAGGGGGGAGACCCAGTACTTC CASSQEGRGETQYF
TRBJ2-3 - TRBV7-2 TRBD2 TGTGCCAGCAGCTTAGAACTAGCGGTCTCGCTTCAGTATTTT CASSLELAVSLQYF
TRBJ1-5 - TRBV9 - TGTGCCAGCAGCGTGGGGAGCGATCAGCCCCAGCATTTT CASSVGSDQPQHF
TRBJ2-3 once TRBV7-8 TRBD2 TGTGCCAGCAGCGGACTAGCGGGGGGGGTAGATACGCAGTATTTT CASSGLAGGVDTQYF
TRBJ2-1 - TRBV29-1 TRBD2 TGCAGCCCCATTTTAGGTAGCGGGGGATCTGAGCAGTTCTTC CSPILGSGGSEQFF
TRBJ2-1 - TRBV20-1 TRBD2 TGCAGTGCTAATGACCCCGGGGGGGAATACAATGAGCAGTTCTTC CSANDPGGEYNEQFF
TRBJ2-7 - TRBV28 TRBD2 TGTGCCAGCAGTCCCGATGGGGGGGACGAGCAGTACTTC CASSPDGGDEQYF
TRBJ1-1 - TRBV6-5 TRBD1 TGTGCCAGCGCAGGGGGCAGGTCGGCTTTCTTT CASAGGRSAFF
TRBJ2-4 - TRBV5-1 TRBD2 TGCGCCAGCAGCCCCCCTAGCGGGGGGGTTGAGGACATTCAGTACTTC CASSPPSGGVEDIQYF
TRBJ2-3 - TRBV28 - TGTGCCAGCAGTACTCAGCCCAGGGGCGATACGCAGTATTTT CASSTQPRGDTQYF
TRBJ2-7 - TRBV5-1 - TGCGCCAGCAGCTTGGCCCGAAGCGTTAATTCCTACGAGCAGTACTTC CASSLARSVNSYEQYF
TRBJ1-6 - TRBV30 - TGTGCCTGGGTCGAAGGGGGCTCCTATAATTCACCCCTCCACTTT CAWVEGGSYNSPLHF
TRBJ1-2 - TRBV2 - TGTGCCAGCAGTGAAGAGGTGGGGTCAGGGTATGGCTACACCTTC CASSEEVGSGYGYTF
TRBJ1-2 - TRBV18 TRBD1 TGTGCCAGCTCGCTAAGCAAGACAGGGAGTCCAGACTATGGCTACACCTTC CASSLSKTGSPDYGYTF
TRBJ1-4 - TRBV28 - TGTGCCAGCAGTTTAGGGGGACCAGGGGCCCCTAATGAAAAACTGTTTTTT CASSLGGPGAPNEKLFF
TRBJ1-2 - TRBV19 - TGTGCCAGTAGTAATGCCGTCGGGGGGTCGGCGGGCTACACCTTC CASSNAVGGSAGYTF
TRBJ1-3 - TRBV4-2 - TGTGCCAGCAGCCAAGAACGGGGGTCTGGAAACACCATATATTTT CASSQERGSGNTIYF
TRBJ2-1 - TRBV6-1 - TGTGCCAGCAGTGAAGGAGGCGGAGGGCACAATGAGCAGTTCTTC CASSEGGGGHNEQFF
TRBJ1-1 - TRBV5-1 TRBD1 TGCGCCAGCAGCCGACAGGGGGAAAACACTGAAGCTTTCTTT CASSRQGENTEAFF